The 15 T cell receptor beta chains below were found in one sample sequenced in a study of blood T cells in healthy people across ages. A second PCR, run for roughly 7 to 12 cycles, used a sample-barcoded 5' primer plus a J-beta primer mix. TCRdb fed the 5' RACE reads into MiXCR, producing one record per CDR3 protein. The data contain 1 million or so distinct CDR3 sequences, under 45% of them singletons. The source material was blood. The receptor set was obtained from an older woman in good health.

The rearrangement links TRBV20-1 to TRBJ2-1; perhaps D is TRBD1 or TRBD2 (5 bases each). CDR1 is DFQATT and CDR2 is SNEGSKA in the germline V gene (reference sequence). The CDR3 sequence is 13 residues long. Trimming took 3 bases from V and 13 from J, leaving 19 bases between them. The CDR3 reads CSASPGQGETQFF. The DNA for the CDR3 is TGCAGTGCTAGCCCGGGGCAGGGAGAGACCCAGTTCTTC.

This clonotype has only one observation. This rearrangement joins TRBV10-3 to TRBJ2-3, with a weak D call TRBD2 (5 bases). V was cut by 2 bases and J by 4 bases, with 19 bases left in between. CDR1 is ENHRY, CDR2 SYGVKD, per germline. This CDR3 region has 17 residues. Written as DNA, the CDR3 is TGTGCCATCAGTGAGCCGAATCCGAGCGGAGTCGCAGATACGCAGTATTTT. Its translation is CAISEPNPSGVADTQYF.

Remarks on this clonotype: Sequence at one end of the junction differs from germline and may be a read error. The gene calls are TRBV6-5 and TRBJ2-3, with a possible D match to TRBD2 (6 bases). The germline V gene encodes CDR1 MNHEY and CDR2 SVGAGI. This CDR3 comprises 15 residues. The CDR3 here is CVSSYGGTSTDTQYF. DNA of the CDR3: TGTGTCAGCAGTTACGGAGGGACTAGCACAGATACGCAGTATTTT.

This chain uses TRBV10-1 with TRBJ2-1; D not certain. The CDR3 contains 15 residues. Germline-derived CDR1 and CDR2 are WNHNN and SYGVQD (reference sequence). The V gene lost 3 bases and the J gene lost 0 bases, with 9 bases spanning the gap. The CDR3 DNA sequence: TGCGCCAGCAGTGACGACGCGAGCTCCTACAATGAGCAGTTCTTC. This codes for CASSDDASSYNEQFF.

The gene calls are TRBV3-1 and TRBJ2-1, with 7 bases matching TRBD2. Gene TRBJ2-7 matches the end of the DNA better, so the J call may be wrong. There are 17 residues in the CDR3. The V gene's germline CDR1 is LGHDT and CDR2 YNNKEL (reference sequence). The CDR3 loop reads CASSHLSGRERYNEQYF. The DNA of the CDR3 is TGTGCCAGCAGCCACCTTTCCGGGCGGGAGAGGTACAATGAGCAGTACTTC.

This clonotype was recorded at least ten times. This chain joins TRBV29-1 and TRBJ2-3; 8 nucleotides align to TRBD2. The CDR3 length is 14 residues. The V and J ends lost 3 bases and 1 base, in that order; junction bases with no gene match: 3. The germline V gene encodes CDR1 SQVTM and CDR2 ANQGSEA. In DNA, the CDR3 is TGCAGCGTTGATGCGGGGGGCGGCACAGATACGCAGTATTTT. It codes for CSVDAGGGTDTQYF.

The chain has TRBV20-1 and TRBJ1-4; possible D gene TRBD1, 5 bases. Germline lookup yields CDR1 DFQATT and CDR2 SNEGSKA (reference sequence). Trimming took off 5 bases at V and 5 bases at J, with 15 bases between the two ends. The CDR3 loop spans 14 amino acids. The CDR3 DNA sequence: TGCAGTGCTGGGGCGCGAGGGCGGAATGAAAAACTGTTTTTT. As protein: CSAGARGRNEKLFF.

This clonotype was found a few times. The V and J genes are TRBV15 and TRBJ2-1; 10 bases match TRBD2. Per germline, CDR1 LNHNV and CDR2 YYDKDF (reference sequence). This CDR3 has 13 amino acids. Trimming removed 8 bases from V and 7 bases from J; junction bases left unmatched: 5. CDR3 DNA: TGTGCCACCCTAGCGGGAGAGTCGAATGAGCAGTTCTTC. Protein product: CATLAGESNEQFF.

This clonotype was seen a single time. One junction end disagrees with the germline gene, perhaps due to a read error. The chain links TRBV29-1 to TRBJ2-6; tentatively, D is TRBD1 or TRBD2 (5 bases each). Germline loops: CDR1 SQVTM, CDR2 ANQGSEA. This CDR3 has 15 amino acids. The CDR3 sequence is CGVELGVSGANILTF. The CDR3 bases are TGCGGCGTTGAATTGGGGGTCTCTGGGGCCAACATCCTGACTTTC.

Many counts were recorded for this clonotype. This chain links TRBV5-1 with TRBJ2-7; D is uncertain. Germline CDR1 and CDR2: SGHRS and YFSETQ. CDR3 length: 13 amino acids. Trimming left V 0 bases short and J 7 bases short, with 11 bases between. CDR3 DNA sequence: TGCGCCAGCAGCTTGGGTCAGACTCGTGAGCAGTACTTC. Encoded protein: CASSLGQTREQYF.

This clonotype turned up a few times. The chain couples TRBV10-3 to TRBJ1-6; 11 positions match TRBD1. Germline loops: CDR1 ENHRY, CDR2 SYGVKD. The CDR3 is 15 amino acids. V shed 7 bases, J shed 4 bases, and the junction held 3 bases outside the gene matches. The CDR3 region is CAIKGTGGYNSPLHF. As DNA, the CDR3 is TGTGCCATCAAAGGGACAGGGGGGTATAATTCACCCCTCCACTTT.

With regard to this clonotype: This clone may be a read error of a much larger clone one base away. V is TRBV20-1 and J is TRBJ2-5; possibly TRBD2 for D (6 bases). The CDR3 has 12 amino acids. Trimming shortened V by 6 bases and J by 1 base, and 9 bases separated the two germline ends. CDR1 and CDR2 (germline): DFQATT, SNEGSKA (reference sequence). In DNA form, the CDR3 reads TGCAGTGCACTAGCCGTCCAAGAGACCCAGTACTTC. It encodes CSALAVQETQYF.

The chain is built from TRBV6-5 and TRBJ2-6; D remains ambiguous. CDR1 is MNHEY, CDR2 SVGAGI, per germline. CDR3 length: 15 residues. V shed 4 bases and J shed 0 bases, with 7 bases lying between them. CDR3 residues: CASSSTHSGANVLTF. Written as DNA, the CDR3 is TGTGCCAGCAGTTCGACACACTCTGGGGCCAACGTCCTGACTTTC.

A few counts support this clonotype. The chain recombines TRBV6-1 with TRBJ2-4; D might be TRBD2 (5 bases). Trimming took off 7 bases at V and 7 bases at J, with 20 bases between the two ends. CDR3 length equals 15 residues. The germline V gene encodes CDR1 MNHNS and CDR2 SASEGT. CDR3 DNA sequence: TGTGCCAGCACTCCAGAATTGGCCAGAGGGAACATTCAGTACTTC. It encodes CASTPELARGNIQYF.

This chain uses TRBV20-1 with TRBJ2-7, with D uncertain. Germline V gene lookup returns CDR1 DFQATT and CDR2 SNEGSKA (reference sequence). Trimming took 1 base from V and 3 from J, leaving 7 bases between them. CDR3 size: 12 residues. The CDR3 sequence is CSARVGFYEQYF. CDR3 nucleotides: TGCAGTGCTAGAGTCGGGTTCTACGAGCAGTACTTC.